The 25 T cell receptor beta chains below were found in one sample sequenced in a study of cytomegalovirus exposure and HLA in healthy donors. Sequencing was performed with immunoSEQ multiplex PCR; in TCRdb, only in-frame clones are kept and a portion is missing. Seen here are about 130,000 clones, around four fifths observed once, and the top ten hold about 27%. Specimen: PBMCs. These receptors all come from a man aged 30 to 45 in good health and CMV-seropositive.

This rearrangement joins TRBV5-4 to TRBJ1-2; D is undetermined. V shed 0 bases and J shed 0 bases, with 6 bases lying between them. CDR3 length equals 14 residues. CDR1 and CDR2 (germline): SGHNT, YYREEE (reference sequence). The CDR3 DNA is TGTGCCAGCAGCTTGGAGCCGACTAACTATGGCTACACCTTC. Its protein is CASSLEPTNYGYTF.

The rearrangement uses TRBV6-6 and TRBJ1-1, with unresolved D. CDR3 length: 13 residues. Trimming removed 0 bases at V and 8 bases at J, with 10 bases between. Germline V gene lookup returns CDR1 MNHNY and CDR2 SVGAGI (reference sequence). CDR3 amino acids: CASSYSTGKEAFF. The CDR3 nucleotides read TGTGCCAGCAGTTACTCGACGGGGAAAGAAGCTTTCTTT.

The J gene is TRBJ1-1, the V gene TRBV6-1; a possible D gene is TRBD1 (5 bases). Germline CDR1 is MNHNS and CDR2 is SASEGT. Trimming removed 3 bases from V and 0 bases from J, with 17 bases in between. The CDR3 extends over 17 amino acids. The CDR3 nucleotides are TGTGCCAGCAGTGAGGGATGGGGGGATAGAATGAACACTGAAGCTTTCTTT. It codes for CASSEGWGDRMNTEAFF.

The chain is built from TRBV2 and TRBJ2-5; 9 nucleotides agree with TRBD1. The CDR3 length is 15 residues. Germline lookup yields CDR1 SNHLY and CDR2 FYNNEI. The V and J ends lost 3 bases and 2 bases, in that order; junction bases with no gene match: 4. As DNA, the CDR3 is TGTGCCAGCAGTGAGAGGGACAGGGTTCAAGAGACCCAGTACTTC. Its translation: CASSERDRVQETQYF.

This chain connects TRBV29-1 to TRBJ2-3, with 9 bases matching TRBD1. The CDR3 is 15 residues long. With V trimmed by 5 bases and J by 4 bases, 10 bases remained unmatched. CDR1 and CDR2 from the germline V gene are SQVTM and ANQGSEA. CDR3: CSVYRGQGEADTQYF. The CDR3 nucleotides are TGCAGCGTTTATAGGGGACAGGGTGAAGCAGATACGCAGTATTTT.

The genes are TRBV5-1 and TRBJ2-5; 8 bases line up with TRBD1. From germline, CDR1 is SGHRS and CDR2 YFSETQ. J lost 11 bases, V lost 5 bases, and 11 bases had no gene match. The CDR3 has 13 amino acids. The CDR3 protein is CASRPTGALRQYF. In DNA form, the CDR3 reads TGCGCCAGCAGACCGACAGGGGCCCTGAGACAGTACTTC.

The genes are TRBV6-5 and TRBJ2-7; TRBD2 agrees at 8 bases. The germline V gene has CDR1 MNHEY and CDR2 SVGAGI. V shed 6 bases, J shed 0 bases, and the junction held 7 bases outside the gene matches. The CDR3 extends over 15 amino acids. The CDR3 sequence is CASSEGGGISYEQYF. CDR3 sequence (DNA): TGTGCCAGCAGCGAGGGCGGGGGGATCTCCTACGAGCAGTACTTC.

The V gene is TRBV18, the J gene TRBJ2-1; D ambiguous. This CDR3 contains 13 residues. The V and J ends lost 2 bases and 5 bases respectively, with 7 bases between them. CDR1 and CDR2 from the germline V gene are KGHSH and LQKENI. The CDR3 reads CASSPGGNNEQFF. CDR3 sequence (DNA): TGTGCCAGCTCACCAGGCGGAAACAATGAGCAGTTCTTC.

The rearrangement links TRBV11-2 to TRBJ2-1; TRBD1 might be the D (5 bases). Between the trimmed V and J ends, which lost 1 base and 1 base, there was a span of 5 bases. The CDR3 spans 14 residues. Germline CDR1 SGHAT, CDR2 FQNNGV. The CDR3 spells CASSLAGSYNEQFF. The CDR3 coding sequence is TGTGCCAGCAGCTTAGCAGGGTCCTACAATGAGCAGTTCTTC.

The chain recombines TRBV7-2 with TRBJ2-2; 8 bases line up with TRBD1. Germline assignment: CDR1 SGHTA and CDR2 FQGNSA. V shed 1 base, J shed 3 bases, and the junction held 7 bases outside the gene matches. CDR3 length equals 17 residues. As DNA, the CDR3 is TGTGCCAGCAGCTTAGGATCGGACAGGGTGGACACCGGGGAGCTGTTTTTT. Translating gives CASSLGSDRVDTGELFF. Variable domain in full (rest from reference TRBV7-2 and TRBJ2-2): GAGVSQSPSNKVTEKGKDVELRCDPISGHTALYWYRQSLGQGLEFLIYFQGNSAPDKSGLPSDRFSAERTGGSVSTLTIQRTQQEDSAVYLCASSLGSDRVDTGELFFGEGSRLTVL.

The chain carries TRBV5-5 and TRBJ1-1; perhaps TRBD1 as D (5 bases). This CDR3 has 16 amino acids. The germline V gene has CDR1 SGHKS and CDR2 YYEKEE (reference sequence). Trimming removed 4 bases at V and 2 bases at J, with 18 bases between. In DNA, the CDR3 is TGTGCCAGCAGCCCCCCTTTGGGACTTCGAAACACTGAAGCTTTCTTT. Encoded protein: CASSPPLGLRNTEAFF.

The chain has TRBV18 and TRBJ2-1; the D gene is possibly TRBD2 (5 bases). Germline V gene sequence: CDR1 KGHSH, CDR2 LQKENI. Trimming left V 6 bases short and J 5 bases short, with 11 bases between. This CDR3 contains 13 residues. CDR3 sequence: CASSLGLNNEQFF. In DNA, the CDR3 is TGTGCCAGCTCCCTTGGACTGAACAATGAGCAGTTCTTC. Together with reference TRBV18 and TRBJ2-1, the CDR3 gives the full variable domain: NAGVMQNPRHLVRRRGQEARLRCSPMKGHSHVYWYRQLPEEGLKFMVYLQKENIIDESGMPKERFSAEFPKEGPSILRIQQVVRGDSAAYFCASSLGLNNEQFFGPGTRLTVL.

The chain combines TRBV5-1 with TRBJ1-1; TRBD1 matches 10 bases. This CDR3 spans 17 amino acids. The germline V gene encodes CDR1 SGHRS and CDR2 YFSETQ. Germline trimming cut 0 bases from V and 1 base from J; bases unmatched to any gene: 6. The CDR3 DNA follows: TGCGCCAGCAGCTTGGGAGACAGGGGGCCCGGGAACACTGAAGCTTTCTTT. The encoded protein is CASSLGDRGPGNTEAFF.

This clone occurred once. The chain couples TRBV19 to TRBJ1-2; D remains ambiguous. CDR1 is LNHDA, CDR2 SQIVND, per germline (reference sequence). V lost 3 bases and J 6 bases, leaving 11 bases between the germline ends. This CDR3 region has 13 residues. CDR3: CASSMRQIDGYTF. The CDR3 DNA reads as TGTGCCAGTAGTATGCGGCAGATCGATGGCTACACCTTC.

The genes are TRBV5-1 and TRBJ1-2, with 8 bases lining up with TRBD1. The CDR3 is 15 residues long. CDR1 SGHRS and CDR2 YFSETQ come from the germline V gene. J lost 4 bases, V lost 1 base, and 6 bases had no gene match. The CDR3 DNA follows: TGCGCCAGCAGCTTGATAACAGGGGGAACCTATGGCTACACCTTC. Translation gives CASSLITGGTYGYTF.

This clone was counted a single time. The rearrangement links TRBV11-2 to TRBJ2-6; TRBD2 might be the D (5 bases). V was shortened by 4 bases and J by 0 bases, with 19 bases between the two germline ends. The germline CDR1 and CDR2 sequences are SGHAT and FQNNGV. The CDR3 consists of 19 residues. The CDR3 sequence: CASSSRGGLPSSGANVLTF. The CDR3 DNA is TGTGCCAGCAGCTCCCGAGGAGGCCTACCGAGCTCTGGGGCCAACGTCCTGACTTTC.

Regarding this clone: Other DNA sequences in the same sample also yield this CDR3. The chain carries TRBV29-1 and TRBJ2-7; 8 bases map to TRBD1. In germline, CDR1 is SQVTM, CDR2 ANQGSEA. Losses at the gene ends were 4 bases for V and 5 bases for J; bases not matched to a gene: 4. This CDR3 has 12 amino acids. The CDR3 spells CSVGTGGNEQYF. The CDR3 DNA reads TGCAGCGTTGGTACAGGGGGAAACGAGCAGTACTTC.

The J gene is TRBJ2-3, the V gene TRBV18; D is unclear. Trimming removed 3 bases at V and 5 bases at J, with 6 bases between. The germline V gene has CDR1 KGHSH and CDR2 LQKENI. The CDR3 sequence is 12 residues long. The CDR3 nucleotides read TGTGCCAGCTCACCCACTCGAGATACGCAGTATTTT. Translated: CASSPTRDTQYF.

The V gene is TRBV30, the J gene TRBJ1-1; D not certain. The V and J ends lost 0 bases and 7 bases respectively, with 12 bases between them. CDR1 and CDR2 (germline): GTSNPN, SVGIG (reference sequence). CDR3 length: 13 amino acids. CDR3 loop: CAWSVKGGLEAFF. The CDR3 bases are TGTGCCTGGAGTGTAAAGGGAGGGCTTGAAGCTTTCTTT.

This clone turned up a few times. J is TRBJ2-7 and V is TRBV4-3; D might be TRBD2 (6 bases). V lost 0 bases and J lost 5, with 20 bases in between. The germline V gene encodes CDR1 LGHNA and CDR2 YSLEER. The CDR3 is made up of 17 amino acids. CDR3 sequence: CASSQDKEGPGSHEQYF. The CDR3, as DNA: TGCGCCAGCAGCCAAGATAAGGAGGGACCCGGGAGCCACGAGCAGTACTTC.

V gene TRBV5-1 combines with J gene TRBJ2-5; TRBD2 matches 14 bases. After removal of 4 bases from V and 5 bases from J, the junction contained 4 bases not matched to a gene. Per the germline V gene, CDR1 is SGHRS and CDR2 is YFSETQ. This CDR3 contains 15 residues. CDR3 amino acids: CASSDGTSGSETQYF. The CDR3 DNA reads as TGCGCCAGCAGCGACGGGACTAGCGGGAGTGAGACCCAGTACTTC. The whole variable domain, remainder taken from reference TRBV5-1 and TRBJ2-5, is KAGVTQTPRYLIKTRGQQVTLSCSPISGHRSVSWYQQTPGQGLQFLFEYFSETQRNKGNFPGRFSGRQFSNSRSEMNVSTLELGDSALYLCASSDGTSGSETQYFGPGTRLLVL.

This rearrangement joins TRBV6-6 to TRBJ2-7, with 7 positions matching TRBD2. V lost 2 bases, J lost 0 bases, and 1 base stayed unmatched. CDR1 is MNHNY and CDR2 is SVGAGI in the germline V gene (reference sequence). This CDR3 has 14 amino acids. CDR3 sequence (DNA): TGTGCCAGCAGTTACGGCGGGGGCTCCTACGAGCAGTACTTC. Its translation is CASSYGGGSYEQYF.

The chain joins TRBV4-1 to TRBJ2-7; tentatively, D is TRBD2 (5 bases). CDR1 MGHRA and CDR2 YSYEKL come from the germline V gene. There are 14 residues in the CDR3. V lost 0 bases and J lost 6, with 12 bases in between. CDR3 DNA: TGCGCCAGCAGCCAAGAGGGGAGACCAGCCGAGCAGTACTTC. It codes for CASSQEGRPAEQYF.

This CDR3 is CASSLGGEPNQPQHF. The DNA of the CDR3 is TGTGCCAGCAGCTTAGGGGGGGAACCCAATCAGCCCCAGCATTTT. The V and J genes are TRBV11-2 and TRBJ1-5; possibly TRBD1 for D (5 bases). CDR3 size: 15 residues. V was cut by 1 base and J by 3 bases, with 10 bases left in between. Germline loops: CDR1 SGHAT, CDR2 FQNNGV.

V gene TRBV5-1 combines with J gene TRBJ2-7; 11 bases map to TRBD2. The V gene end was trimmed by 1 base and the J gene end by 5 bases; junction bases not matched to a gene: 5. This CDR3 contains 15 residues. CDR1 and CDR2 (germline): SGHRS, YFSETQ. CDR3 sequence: CASSLPSGGPDEQYF. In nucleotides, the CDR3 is TGCGCCAGCAGCTTGCCTAGCGGGGGGCCAGACGAGCAGTACTTC.